Following are 27 T cell receptor beta chains from one sample sequenced in a study of cytomegalovirus exposure and HLA in healthy donors. The PCR used 60 Vbeta and 13 Jbeta primers. TCRdb's table, derived via immunoSEQ multiplex PCR, lists solely in-frame clones and lacks some. The repertoire holds about 200,000 clones, with 79% as singletons. Input material: PBMCs. The receptor set was obtained from a woman under 40 in good health and CMV-seropositive.

The rearrangement joins TRBV6-4 to TRBJ2-1; D is possibly TRBD2 (7 bases). CDR3 length: 15 residues. Trimming removed 6 bases at V and 6 bases at J, with 18 bases between. CDR1 is MRHNA, CDR2 SNTAGT, per germline. The CDR3, as DNA: TGTGCCAGCAGGGGATGTGGGGGGGGGCTCAATGAGCAGTTCTTC. Protein sequence: CASRGCGGGLNEQFF.

The chain recombines TRBV6-1 with TRBJ2-2; TRBD2 might be the D (5 bases). Trimming took off 2 bases at V and 4 bases at J, with 26 bases between the two ends. This CDR3 is 20 amino acids long. The germline V gene has CDR1 MNHNS and CDR2 SASEGT. This CDR3 reads CASSERSGKVFPPVTGELFF. CDR3 in DNA: TGTGCCAGCAGTGAAAGGTCCGGGAAAGTCTTTCCACCGGTCACCGGGGAGCTGTTTTTT.

V usage is TRBV10-1 and J usage is TRBJ1-2; D unresolved. The germline V and J ends were trimmed by 3 bases and 4 bases, with 9 bases remaining between them. The CDR3 consists of 13 residues. Per the germline V gene, CDR1 is WNHNN and CDR2 is SYGVQD (reference sequence). Here the CDR3 reads CASSDRDGYGYTF. In DNA form, the CDR3 reads TGCGCCAGCAGTGATCGGGATGGCTATGGCTACACCTTC.

The J gene is TRBJ2-5, the V gene TRBV11-2; 11 bases are a match to TRBD2. The CDR3 sequence is 16 residues long. V was clipped by 1 base and J by 7 bases; unmatched bases: 8. Germline loops: CDR1 SGHAT, CDR2 FQNNGV. CDR3 protein: CASSLASGRFSATQYF. The CDR3 region has the DNA TGTGCCAGCAGCTTAGCTAGCGGGAGGTTTTCTGCGACCCAGTACTTC.

The sample holds one count of this clone. This chain uses TRBV2 with TRBJ2-1; no clear D. V lost 1 base to trimming and J lost 8 bases, with 15 bases between them. The CDR3 loop spans 15 amino acids. The V gene's germline CDR1 is SNHLY and CDR2 FYNNEI. The CDR3 nucleotides read TGTGCCAGCAGTGAAGAGTTCGACTCTCCCGATGAGCAGTTCTTC. Translation: CASSEEFDSPDEQFF.

This clone was seen a few times. The rearrangement links TRBV5-6 to TRBJ2-7; 7 bases line up with TRBD1. Unmatched junction bases numbered 11, after V lost 3 bases and J lost 5 bases. CDR1 and CDR2 from the germline V gene are SGHDT and YYEEEE. The CDR3 extends over 15 amino acids. CDR3 nucleotides: TGTGCCAGCAGCTGGTACAGGGGAAGTATAAACGAGCAGTACTTC. Encoded protein: CASSWYRGSINEQYF.

V and J are TRBV4-3 and TRBJ1-2, with 7 bases that match TRBD1. There are 13 residues in the CDR3. Germline assignment: CDR1 LGHNA and CDR2 YSLEER. The V and J ends lost 4 bases and 8 bases, in that order; junction bases with no gene match: 7. The CDR3: CASSPKDRKGYTF. The CDR3, as DNA: TGCGCCAGCAGCCCCAAGGACAGGAAAGGCTACACCTTC.

This clone was counted between two and nine times. The CDR3 sequence: CASSADTLGEYGYTF. The CDR3 coding sequence is TGTGCCAGCAGCGCTGACACCCTCGGCGAATATGGCTACACCTTC. The rearrangement uses TRBV9 and TRBJ1-2, with D unresolved. CDR3 length: 15 amino acids. With 3 bases removed from V and 5 bases from J, the gap between germline ends came to 17 bases. The germline V gene encodes CDR1 SGDLS and CDR2 YYNGEE. The entire variable domain, with the rest obtained from reference TRBV9 and TRBJ1-2, is as follows: DSGVTQTPKHLITATGQRVTLRCSPRSGDLSVYWYQQSLDQGLQFLIQYYNGEERAKGNILERFSAQQFPDLHSELNLSSLELGDSALYFCASSADTLGEYGYTFGSGTRLTVV.

The chain couples TRBV5-8 to TRBJ2-7, with 13 bases identical to TRBD2. J lost 6 bases, V lost 5 bases, and 17 bases had no gene match. This CDR3 contains 18 residues. Germline-derived CDR1 and CDR2 are SGHTS and YDEGEE. In nucleotides, the CDR3 is TGTGCCAGCAGGTCCCTCCCTACTAGCGGGAGGGCCACAAGCGAGCAGTACTTC. Its translation is CASRSLPTSGRATSEQYF.

The V gene is TRBV27, the J gene TRBJ1-6; D perhaps matches TRBD1 (5 bases). CDR3 size: 20 residues. The V and J ends lost 7 bases and 3 bases respectively, with 28 bases between them. From germline, CDR1 is MNHEY and CDR2 SMNVEV (reference sequence). CDR3 amino acids: CASTPLVRQGLSRYNSPLHF. The CDR3 nucleotides read TGTGCCAGCACCCCATTGGTTCGGCAGGGATTATCTCGCTATAATTCACCCCTCCACTTT.

This rearrangement joins TRBV5-1 to TRBJ2-2, with 8 bases matching TRBD2. Germline lookup yields CDR1 SGHRS and CDR2 YFSETQ. J gave up 7 bases and V 0 bases, and 5 bases lay outside the gene matches. The CDR3 runs 15 residues. The chain's CDR3 is CASSLEREPYGELFF. CDR3 nucleotides: TGCGCCAGCAGCTTGGAGCGGGAGCCATACGGGGAGCTGTTTTTT.

This rearrangement joins TRBV4-1 to TRBJ1-5, with 7 bases lining up with TRBD1. The CDR3 spans 17 residues. With V trimmed by 4 bases and J by 4 bases, 13 bases remained unmatched. Germline V lookup: CDR1 MGHRA, CDR2 YSYEKL. The CDR3 DNA is TGCGCCAGCAGCCCGCACCCCGAGGCAGGGGGTAATCAGCCCCAGCATTTT. This encodes CASSPHPEAGGNQPQHF.

The chain uses TRBV6-1 and TRBJ2-7; D remains ambiguous. This CDR3 contains 13 residues. CDR1 and CDR2 (germline): MNHNS, SASEGT. Trimming pared 7 bases from V and 1 base from J, leaving 11 bases between. CDR3 sequence (DNA): TGTGCCAGCAAACTCCCCGCATCCTACGAGCAGTACTTC. As protein: CASKLPASYEQYF.

This chain's CDR3 is CASSVVVGARNEQFF. The CDR3 DNA is TGTGCCAGCAGCGTCGTAGTAGGGGCCCGGAATGAGCAGTTCTTC. This sequence joins TRBV9 and TRBJ2-1, with D possibly TRBD1 on 5 matching bases. Germline-derived CDR1 and CDR2 are SGDLS and YYNGEE. The CDR3 contains 15 residues. Trimming took 2 bases from V and 7 from J, leaving 16 bases between them. Using reference TRBV9 and TRBJ2-1 for the parts outside the CDR3, the full variable domain is DSGVTQTPKHLITATGQRVTLRCSPRSGDLSVYWYQQSLDQGLQFLIQYYNGEERAKGNILERFSAQQFPDLHSELNLSSLELGDSALYFCASSVVVGARNEQFFGPGTRLTVL.

This chain joins TRBV27 and TRBJ2-2, with 7 bases identical to TRBD1. With V trimmed by 3 bases and J by 0 bases, 4 bases remained unmatched. This CDR3 has 16 amino acids. Germline V lookup: CDR1 MNHEY, CDR2 SMNVEV (reference sequence). The CDR3 region is CASSFRGQSNTGELFF. DNA of the CDR3: TGTGCCAGCAGTTTCCGGGGACAGTCGAACACCGGGGAGCTGTTTTTT.

The J gene is TRBJ1-2, the V gene TRBV5-1; a possible D gene is TRBD1 (5 bases). There are 13 residues in the CDR3. Deletions cut 7 bases from V and 4 bases from J, with 14 bases between. The V gene's germline CDR1 is SGHRS and CDR2 YFSETQ. CDR3 nucleotides: TGCGCCAGCTCCGCAGGGACTTTCTATGGCTACACCTTC. It yields the protein CASSAGTFYGYTF.

The chain has TRBV27 and TRBJ2-7, with TRBD1 matching 7 bases. V gave up 3 bases and J gave up 0 bases; unmatched junction bases: 8. This CDR3 has 16 residues. Germline lookup yields CDR1 MNHEY and CDR2 SMNVEV (reference sequence). The CDR3 reads CASSFPRQGYSYEQYF. The CDR3 DNA reads TGTGCCAGCAGTTTCCCCCGACAGGGATACTCCTACGAGCAGTACTTC.

V gene TRBV19 combines with J gene TRBJ2-3; the D gene is possibly TRBD1 (7 bases). The CDR3 runs to 13 residues. The V gene lost 6 bases and the J gene lost 7 bases, with 14 bases spanning the gap. Germline V gives CDR1 LNHDA, CDR2 SQIVND (reference sequence). The CDR3 loop is CASRARGENTQYF. The CDR3 coding sequence is TGTGCCAGTAGAGCCAGGGGGGAGAATACGCAGTATTTT.

A word on this clone: The sample has other DNA sequences that encode this CDR3 too. V and J are TRBV29-1 and TRBJ1-5; D might be TRBD1 (5 bases). V was cut by 4 bases and J by 0 bases, with 13 bases left in between. Germline-derived CDR1 and CDR2 are SQVTM and ANQGSEA. This CDR3 is built from 15 residues. CDR3 bases: TGCAGCGTTGTTGTAGACAGTTATAGCAATCAGCCCCAGCATTTT. Translated: CSVVVDSYSNQPQHF.

This chain connects TRBV1 to TRBJ2-1; the DNA was not used to check the table's D call, TRBD2. TRBV1 is designated a pseudogene. The CDR3 has 18 amino acids. In DNA, the CDR3 is TGCACCAGCAGCCAAGTTGGACTAGCGGGGGGGCTTTTCGATGAGCAGTTCTTC. Protein sequence: CTSSQVGLAGGLFDEQFF.

V is TRBV14 and J is TRBJ1-1, with a tentative D call TRBD1 (5 bases). Germline CDR1 SGHDN, CDR2 FVKESK. The V end lost 4 bases, the J end lost 6 bases, and 9 bases lay between the germline ends. This CDR3 has 12 amino acids. CDR3 in DNA: TGTGCCAGCAGCCCAGGGTGGGCTGAAGCTTTCTTT. It is translated as CASSPGWAEAFF. Based on the CDR3 plus reference TRBV14 and TRBJ1-1, the full variable domain is EAGVTQFPSHSVIEKGQTVTLRCDPISGHDNLYWYRRVMGKEIKFLLHFVKESKQDESGMPNNRFLAERTGGTYSTLKVQPAELEDSGVYFCASSPGWAEAFFGQGTRLTVV.

The chain employs TRBV25-1 and TRBJ2-4, with D tentatively TRBD2 (5 bases). The CDR3 runs to 16 residues. The V gene lost 6 bases and the J gene lost 0 bases, with 15 bases spanning the gap. Germline V gene lookup returns CDR1 MGHDK and CDR2 SYGVNS. The CDR3 DNA follows: TGTGCCAGCAGGAGGGCCTTAGGCCTAGCCAAAAACATTCAGTACTTC. Its translation: CASRRALGLAKNIQYF. Combining the CDR3 with reference TRBV25-1 and TRBJ2-4 gives the whole variable domain EADIYQTPRYLVIGTGKKITLECSQTMGHDKMYWYQQDPGMELHLIHYSYGVNSTEKGDLSSESTVSRIRTEHFPLTLESARPSHTSQYLCASRRALGLAKNIQYFGAGTRLSVL.

The chain carries TRBV19 and TRBJ2-7; TRBD2 agrees at 7 bases. The CDR3 is 15 amino acids. Unmatched junction bases numbered 13, after V lost 7 bases and J lost 4 bases. Germline-derived CDR1 and CDR2 are LNHDA and SQIVND (reference sequence). CDR3 sequence: CASTIGSGMAYEQYF. CDR3 in DNA: TGTGCCAGTACGATTGGGAGCGGGATGGCGTACGAGCAGTACTTC.

This clone showed up just a few times. The rearrangement joins TRBV29-1 to TRBJ2-5; the match to TRBD2 covers 8 bases. The CDR3 spans 11 residues. Per germline, CDR1 SQVTM and CDR2 ANQGSEA. The V segment lost 3 bases and the J segment 10 bases; nucleotides outside the gene matches: 4. The CDR3 is CSVDPGGGQYF. The CDR3 DNA reads as TGCAGCGTTGACCCGGGGGGGGGCCAGTACTTC.

This clone has only a few counts. The rearrangement uses TRBV7-9 and TRBJ1-1; possible D gene TRBD1, 6 bases. This CDR3 has 12 amino acids. The germline gives CDR1 SEHNR, CDR2 FQNEAQ (reference sequence). V was cut by 6 bases and J by 4 bases, with 9 bases left in between. In DNA form, the CDR3 reads TGTGCCAGCAGATCACAGGGCACTGAAGCTTTCTTT. Its protein product is CASRSQGTEAFF.

The rearrangement joins TRBV4-1 to TRBJ1-2, with D possibly being TRBD1 (6 bases). The CDR3 has 14 amino acids. The V and J ends lost 0 bases and 9 bases respectively, with 14 bases between them. Germline assignment: CDR1 MGHRA and CDR2 YSYEKL. The CDR3, as DNA: TGCGCCAGCAGCCAAGAGACAGGCCGGAGGCGCTACACCTTC. Protein product: CASSQETGRRRYTF.

The rearrangement uses TRBV6-4 and TRBJ2-3, with 9 positions matching TRBD2. Trimming took 6 bases from V and 2 from J; bases not matched to a gene: 9. This CDR3 region has 16 residues. Germline values: CDR1 MRHNA, CDR2 SNTAGT. The CDR3: CASSSVAGAVTDTQYF. CDR3 in DNA: TGTGCCAGCAGCAGCGTAGCGGGAGCAGTCACAGATACGCAGTATTTT.